Given below is one T cell receptor (beta chain) in context. No antigen is known for it. Assay: immunoSEQ multiplex PCR; the TCRdb copy retains only in-frame clones and omits some. The sample has about 130,000 clones; roughly 89% are singletons. This sample is part of a study of cytomegalovirus exposure and HLA in healthy donors. Study details: Later, an analysis reported that the 95 to 150 validation repertoires had used the same platform as the approximately 630 first-cohort repertoires.

The V end lost 2 bases, the J end lost 2 bases, and 13 bases lay between the germline ends. In germline, CDR1 is MNHEY, CDR2 SVGAGI. This CDR3 spans 15 amino acids. Study-level results: Across donors, most TCRs were seen rarely, yet some public ones were widespread. Cytomegalovirus status was reportedly diagnosed by the classifier with high sensitivity and specificity. The listing of roughly 160 TCR beta chains classed them as cytomegalovirus-associated.

The clonotype was recovered from a woman under 30 in good health and CMV-seronegative. The specimen sequenced was PBMCs. V usage is TRBV6-5 and J usage is TRBJ2-7; weak D call: TRBD2 (6 bases). CDR3 in amino acids: CASSYNTGVAYEQYF. The CDR3 coding sequence is TGTGCCAGCAGTTACAATACGGGAGTTGCCTACGAGCAGTACTTC.